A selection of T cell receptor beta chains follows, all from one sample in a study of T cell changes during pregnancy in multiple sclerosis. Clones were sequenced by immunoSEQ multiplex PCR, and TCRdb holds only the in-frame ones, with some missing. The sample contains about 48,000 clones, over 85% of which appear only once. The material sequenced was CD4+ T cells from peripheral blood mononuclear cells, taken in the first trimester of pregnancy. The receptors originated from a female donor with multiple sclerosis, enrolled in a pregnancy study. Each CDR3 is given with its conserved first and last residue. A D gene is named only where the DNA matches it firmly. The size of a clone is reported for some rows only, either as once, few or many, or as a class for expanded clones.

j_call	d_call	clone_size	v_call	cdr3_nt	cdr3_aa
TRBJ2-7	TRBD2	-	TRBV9	TGTGCCAGCAGCGGCGGGACTAGCGCTTCCTACGAGCAGTACTTC	CASSGGTSASYEQYF
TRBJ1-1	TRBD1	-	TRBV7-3	TGTGCCAGCAGCTCCCATCCGGGACAGGGGGGAACTGAAGCTTTCTTT	CASSSHPGQGGTEAFF
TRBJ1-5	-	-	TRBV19	TGTGCCAGTAGTATCGGGGGGTTAAGCAATCAGCCCCAGCATTTT	CASSIGGLSNQPQHF
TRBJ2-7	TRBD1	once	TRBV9	TGTGCCAGCAGCACAGGACAGGGGGCCTACGAGCAGTACTTC	CASSTGQGAYEQYF
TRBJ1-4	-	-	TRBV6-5	TGTGCCAGCAGTTCCACGAGGGGGACTAATGAAAAACTGTTTTTT	CASSSTRGTNEKLFF
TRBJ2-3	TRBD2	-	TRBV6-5	TGTGCCAGCAGTAGCGGGGGGATAGATACGCAGTATTTT	CASSSGGIDTQYF
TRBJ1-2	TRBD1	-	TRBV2	TGTGCCAGCAGGGGGCCTTCCGGGACAGGGATTCGGGGCTACACCTTC	CASRGPSGTGIRGYTF
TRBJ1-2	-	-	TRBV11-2	TGTGCCAGCAGCCCGACAGCTAACTATGGCTACACCTTC	CASSPTANYGYTF
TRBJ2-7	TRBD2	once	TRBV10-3	TGTGCCATCAGTGTGGGGGCTAGTAGCGGGGGTTACGAGCAGTACTTC	CAISVGASSGGYEQYF
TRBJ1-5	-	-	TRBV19	TGTGCCAGTAGTAGAACAGGGTTAGATCAGCCCCAGCATTTT	CASSRTGLDQPQHF
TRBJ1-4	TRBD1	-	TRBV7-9	TGTGCCAGCAGCGGTGACAGGGAGCGCGTGGAAAAACTGTTTTTT	CASSGDRERVEKLFF
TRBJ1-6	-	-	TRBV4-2	TGTGCCAGCAGCCAAGAAGGGGAGGATTCACCCCTCCACTTT	CASSQEGEDSPLHF
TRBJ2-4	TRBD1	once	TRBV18	TGTGCCAGCTCACCGGGACAGGGGACCAAAAACATTCAGTACTTC	CASSPGQGTKNIQYF
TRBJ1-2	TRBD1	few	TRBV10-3	TGTGCCATCAGTGAGGGGACAGGGGTCTATGGCTACACCTTC	CAISEGTGVYGYTF
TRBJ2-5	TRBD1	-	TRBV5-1	TGCGCCACCAACAGGGGAGAGACCCAGTACTTC	CATNRGETQYF
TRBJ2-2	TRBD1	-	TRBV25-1	TGTGCCAGCAGTAGTAGGACAGGGGGCTTTGGCACCGGGGAGCTGTTTTTT	CASSSRTGGFGTGELFF
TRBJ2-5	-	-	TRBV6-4	TGTGCCAGCTGGCCAGGGCGCCCTTGGTACCAAGAGACCCAGTACTTC	CASWPGRPWYQETQYF
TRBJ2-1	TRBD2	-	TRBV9	TGTGCCAGCAGCCTGACCCTCGCTAGCGGGGGAGGGAATGAGCAGTTCTTC	CASSLTLASGGGNEQFF
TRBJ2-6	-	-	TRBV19	TGTGCCAGTAGTCATTCCTCTGGGGCCAACGTCCTGACTTTC	CASSHSSGANVLTF
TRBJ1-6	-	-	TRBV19	TGTGCCAGTAGTGAGTGGGGGCTCCTTAATTCACCCCTCCACTTT	CASSEWGLLNSPLHF
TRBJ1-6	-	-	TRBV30	TGTGCCTGGAGATATACATCCTATAATTCACCCCTCCACTTT	CAWRYTSYNSPLHF
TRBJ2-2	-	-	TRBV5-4	TGTGCCAGCAGCTTGTCAGGGTTGGACGGGGAGCTGTTTTTT	CASSLSGLDGELFF
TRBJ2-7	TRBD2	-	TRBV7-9	TGTGCCAGCAGCCGGGCGGGGGGGGGTTCTTACGAGCAGTACTTC	CASSRAGGGSYEQYF
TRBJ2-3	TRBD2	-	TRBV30	TGTGCCTGGAGTGGGGGCTTGCGGGGGGGGTTGACAGATACGCAGTATTTT	CAWSGGLRGGLTDTQYF
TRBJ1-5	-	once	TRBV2	TGTGCCAGCGGAATGGACAAGAATAGCAATCAGCCCCAGCATTTT	CASGMDKNSNQPQHF
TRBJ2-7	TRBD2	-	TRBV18	TGTGCCAGCTCACCACCCGTTGGGCTAGCGGGGGGCGAGCAGTACTTC	CASSPPVGLAGGEQYF
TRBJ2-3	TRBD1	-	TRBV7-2	TGTGCCAGCAGCCGGGACAGATCCACAGATACGCAGTATTTT	CASSRDRSTDTQYF
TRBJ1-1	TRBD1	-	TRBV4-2	TGTGCCAGCAGCCAGGGACAGGGGACAAAAAGGGGCACTGAAGCTTTCTTT	CASSQGQGTKRGTEAFF
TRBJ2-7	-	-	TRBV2	TGTGCCAGCAGAGGGATGGGGGGCTACGAGCAGTACTTC	CASRGMGGYEQYF
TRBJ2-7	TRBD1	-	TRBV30	TGTGCCTGGAGCACCGACAGGGGGCGCGAGCAGTACTTC	CAWSTDRGREQYF
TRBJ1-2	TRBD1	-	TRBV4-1	TGCGCCAGCAGAACCCCGGGACAGGGAGACGGCTACACCTTC	CASRTPGQGDGYTF
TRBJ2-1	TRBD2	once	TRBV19	TGTGCCAGTGTTGCGACTAGCGGGGTCAATGAGCAGTTCTTC	CASVATSGVNEQFF
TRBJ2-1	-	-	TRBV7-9	TGTGCCAGCAGCTTACGGAACGCCCGGGTCACCTACAATGAGCAGTTCTTC	CASSLRNARVTYNEQFF
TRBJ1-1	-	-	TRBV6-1	TGTGCCAGCAGTGTCCTTTTGAACACTGAAGCTTTCTTT	CASSVLLNTEAFF
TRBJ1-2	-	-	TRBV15	TGTGCCACCAGCAGAGGATGGCCGAAAGGGAGTGGCTACACCTTC	CATSRGWPKGSGYTF
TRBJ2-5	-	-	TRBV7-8	TGTGCCAGCAGCGTTGCCGGGACAAGGTACCAAGAGACCCAGTACTTC	CASSVAGTRYQETQYF
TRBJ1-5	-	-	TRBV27	TGTGCCAGCAGTGTAACAGATAGCAATCAGCCCCAGCATTTT	CASSVTDSNQPQHF
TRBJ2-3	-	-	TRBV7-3	TGTGCCAGCAGCTTCGGACAGTTCACAGATACGCAGTATTTT	CASSFGQFTDTQYF
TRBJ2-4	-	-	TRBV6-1	TGTGCCAGCAGTGAAGAGGGGAAGATAGTCAAAAACATTCAGTACTTC	CASSEEGKIVKNIQYF
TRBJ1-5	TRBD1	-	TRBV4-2	TGTGCCAGCAGCCAACTGGACAGGCCCCTGAATCAGCCCCAGCATTTT	CASSQLDRPLNQPQHF
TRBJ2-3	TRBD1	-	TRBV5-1	TGCGCCAGCAGCTCCACAGGGGGCACAGATACGCAGTATTTT	CASSSTGGTDTQYF
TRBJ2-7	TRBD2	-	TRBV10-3	TGTGCCACCACTAGACCCCCCGAGACTAGCATCTACGAGCAGTACTTC	CATTRPPETSIYEQYF
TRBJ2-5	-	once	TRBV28	TGTGCCAGCAGTGTGACGACTGGACAAGAGACCCAGTACTTC	CASSVTTGQETQYF
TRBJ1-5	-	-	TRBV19	TGTGCCAGTAGTACCGAAACAGGAAAAGGGAATCAGCCCCAGCATTTT	CASSTETGKGNQPQHF
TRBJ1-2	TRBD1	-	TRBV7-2	TGTGCCAGCAGCCCCACGGGACAGGTGAATCTGGGCTACACCTTC	CASSPTGQVNLGYTF
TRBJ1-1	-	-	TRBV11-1	TGTGCCAGCAGCTTTTCGGGGGTGAACACTGAAGCTTTCTTT	CASSFSGVNTEAFF
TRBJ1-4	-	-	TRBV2	TGTGCCAGCGAGCGGGTTAAGGGCACAACTAATGAAAAACTGTTTTTT	CASERVKGTTNEKLFF
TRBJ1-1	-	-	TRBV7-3	TGTGCCAGCAGCCCGGGACATAAGAACACTGAAGCTTTCTTT	CASSPGHKNTEAFF
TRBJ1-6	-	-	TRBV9	TGTGCCAGCAGCGTAGAGGAGGGCAGGGCAGGGTCACCCCTCCACTTT	CASSVEEGRAGSPLHF
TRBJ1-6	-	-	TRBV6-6	TGTGCCAGCAGTTACGATCCGGGGGGTAATTCACCCCTCCACTTT	CASSYDPGGNSPLHF
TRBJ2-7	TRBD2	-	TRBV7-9	TGTGCCAGCAGCTTAGCGGGAGGGGTCCTCTCCTACGAGCAGTACTTC	CASSLAGGVLSYEQYF
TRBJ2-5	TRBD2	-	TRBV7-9	TGTGCCAGCAGCTTAGCGAGGCGGGGGGAGACCCAGTACTTC	CASSLARRGETQYF
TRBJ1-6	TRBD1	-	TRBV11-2	TGTGCCAGCAGCCCAAGGACAGGAAATAATTCACCCCTCCACTTT	CASSPRTGNNSPLHF
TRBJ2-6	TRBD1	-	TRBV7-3	TGTGCCAGCAGCCCGGGACAGTCTGGGGCCAACGTCCTGACTTTC	CASSPGQSGANVLTF
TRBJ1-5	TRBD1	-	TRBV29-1	TGCAGCGTTACTACAGGGGGGGATTCGGATCAGCCCCAGCATTTT	CSVTTGGDSDQPQHF
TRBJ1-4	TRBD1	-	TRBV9	TGTGCCAGCAGCGTAGCAACAGGGGTCCCGGGGGAAAAACTGTTTTTT	CASSVATGVPGEKLFF
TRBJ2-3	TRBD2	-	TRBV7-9	TGTGCCAGCAGCCCCCTGGATAGCGGGGGGCCAGATACGCAGTATTTT	CASSPLDSGGPDTQYF
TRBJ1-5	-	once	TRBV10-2	TGCGCCAGCAGTGAGACCAACAGGGCCGGGCAGCCCCAGCATTTT	CASSETNRAGQPQHF
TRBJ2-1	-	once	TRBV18	TGTGCCAGCTCACCACTCGAGGGATACAATGAGCAGTTCTTC	CASSPLEGYNEQFF
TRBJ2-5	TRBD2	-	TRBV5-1	TGCGCCAGCAGCTTGAATCTAGCGGGGGGACAAGAGACCCAGTACTTC	CASSLNLAGGQETQYF